This is a list of T cell receptor beta chains from one sample in a study of post-analysis software for immune sequencing data. TCRdb re-derived calls from the PCR reads in MiXCR, one entry per CDR3 protein. The sample has about 540,000 distinct CDR3 sequences; 30% to 40% are singletons. The specimen was blood. These receptors were taken from a girl aged 2 to 17 with multiple sclerosis. Each CDR3 is given with its conserved first and last residue. A D gene is named only where the DNA matches it firmly. The size field is filled for only some rows; it gives once, few, many or a size class.

cdr3_aa: CASSSPGTGRHEQYF; cdr3_nt: TGTGCCAGCAGCTCCCCCGGGACAGGGAGACACGAGCAGTACTTC; d_call: TRBD1; v_call: TRBV11-1; clone_size: few; cdr3_length: 15; j_call: TRBJ2-7
cdr3_aa: CSARVIYGGPYNEQFF; cdr3_nt: TGCAGTGCTAGAGTCATCTACGGGGGCCCCTACAATGAGCAGTTCTTC; d_call: -; v_call: TRBV20-1; clone_size: -; cdr3_length: 16; j_call: TRBJ2-1
cdr3_aa: CASRAGQGGVSSYEQYF; cdr3_nt: TGTGCCAGCAGAGCCGGACAAGGGGGGGTTAGCTCCTACGAGCAGTACTTC; d_call: -; v_call: TRBV12-3/TRBV12-4; clone_size: few; cdr3_length: 17; j_call: TRBJ2-7
cdr3_aa: CASSFGASTETQYF; cdr3_nt: TGTGCCAGCAGCTTCGGGGCATCCACAGAGACCCAGTACTTC; d_call: -; v_call: TRBV11-1; clone_size: -; cdr3_length: 14; j_call: TRBJ2-5
cdr3_aa: CSARIRRGASYNEQFF; cdr3_nt: TGCAGTGCGAGAATTAGGCGGGGGGCTTCCTACAATGAGCAGTTCTTC; d_call: TRBD2; v_call: TRBV20-1; clone_size: few; cdr3_length: 16; j_call: TRBJ2-1
cdr3_aa: CASSLDGSRYNEQFF; cdr3_nt: TGTGCCAGCAGTTTGGACGGGAGCAGGTACAATGAGCAGTTCTTC; d_call: -; v_call: TRBV12-3/TRBV12-4; clone_size: -; cdr3_length: 15; j_call: TRBJ2-1
cdr3_aa: CASSDSAALGDTQYF; cdr3_nt: TGTGCCAGCAGTGATTCGGCCGCGCTGGGAGATACGCAGTATTTT; d_call: -; v_call: TRBV6-1; clone_size: -; cdr3_length: 15; j_call: TRBJ2-3
cdr3_aa: CASSLTGAATYNEQFF; cdr3_nt: TGTGCCAGCAGCTTAACGGGGGCTGCAACCTACAATGAGCAGTTCTTC; d_call: -; v_call: TRBV7-3; clone_size: -; cdr3_length: 16; j_call: TRBJ2-1
cdr3_aa: CASSPGTSPYNEQFF; cdr3_nt: TGTGCCAGCAGTCCCGGGACTAGTCCCTACAATGAGCAGTTCTTC; d_call: TRBD2; v_call: TRBV6-6; clone_size: -; cdr3_length: 15; j_call: TRBJ2-1
cdr3_aa: CSAREFGDSQETQYF; cdr3_nt: TGCAGTGCTAGAGAGTTCGGGGACAGTCAAGAGACCCAGTACTTC; d_call: TRBD1; v_call: TRBV20-1; clone_size: many; cdr3_length: 15; j_call: TRBJ2-5
cdr3_aa: CASSLEGRKTQYF; cdr3_nt: TGTGCCAGCAGCTTGGAGGGACGAAAGACCCAGTACTTC; d_call: -; v_call: TRBV5-5; clone_size: many; cdr3_length: 13; j_call: TRBJ2-5
cdr3_aa: CASSVGQGFYEQYF; cdr3_nt: TGCGCCAGCAGCGTCGGACAGGGGTTCTACGAGCAGTACTTC; d_call: TRBD1; v_call: TRBV5-1; clone_size: once; cdr3_length: 14; j_call: TRBJ2-7
cdr3_aa: CSARDGRRANTEAFF; cdr3_nt: TGCAGTGCTAGAGATGGGAGACGAGCGAACACTGAAGCTTTCTTT; d_call: -; v_call: TRBV20-1; clone_size: -; cdr3_length: 15; j_call: TRBJ1-1
cdr3_aa: CSARSVGGLDYNEQFF; cdr3_nt: TGCAGTGCTAGATCGGTGGGGGGGCTTGACTACAATGAGCAGTTCTTC; d_call: -; v_call: TRBV20-1; clone_size: few; cdr3_length: 16; j_call: TRBJ2-1
cdr3_aa: CASSEFISDEQYF; cdr3_nt: TGTGCCAGCAGTGAATTCATTAGCGACGAGCAGTACTTC; d_call: -; v_call: TRBV25-1; clone_size: -; cdr3_length: 13; j_call: TRBJ2-7
cdr3_aa: CSVAETGVSGNTIYF; cdr3_nt: TGCAGCGTCGCCGAGACAGGGGTTTCTGGAAACACCATATATTTT; d_call: TRBD1; v_call: TRBV29-1; clone_size: few; cdr3_length: 15; j_call: TRBJ1-3
cdr3_aa: CSATGLMNTEAFF; cdr3_nt: TGCAGTGCTACAGGATTAATGAACACTGAAGCTTTCTTT; d_call: -; v_call: TRBV20-1; clone_size: -; cdr3_length: 13; j_call: TRBJ1-1
cdr3_aa: CASIGGDLAKNIQYF; cdr3_nt: TGTGCCAGCATCGGTGGGGATCTAGCCAAAAACATTCAGTACTTC; d_call: -; v_call: TRBV12-3/TRBV12-4; clone_size: few; cdr3_length: 15; j_call: TRBJ2-4
cdr3_aa: CASRPSTSGGPDTQYF; cdr3_nt: TGTGCCAGCAGACCATCGACTAGCGGGGGACCAGATACGCAGTATTTT; d_call: TRBD2; v_call: TRBV6-5; clone_size: -; cdr3_length: 16; j_call: TRBJ2-3
cdr3_aa: CASSPGPRSETQYF; cdr3_nt: TGTGCCAGCAGCCCGGGACCCCGGTCGGAGACCCAGTACTTC; d_call: -; v_call: TRBV7-2; clone_size: -; cdr3_length: 14; j_call: TRBJ2-5
cdr3_aa: CASGLVRGGRTEAFF; cdr3_nt: TGTGCTAGTGGTTTGGTACGTGGGGGGCGGACTGAAGCTTTCTTT; d_call: -; v_call: TRBV12-5; clone_size: -; cdr3_length: 15; j_call: TRBJ1-1
cdr3_aa: CASSFGQAGISYEQYF; cdr3_nt: TGTGCCAGCAGTTTCGGACAGGCTGGGATCTCCTACGAGCAGTACTTC; d_call: TRBD1; v_call: TRBV12-3/TRBV12-4; clone_size: many; cdr3_length: 16; j_call: TRBJ2-7
cdr3_aa: CSARDGTYEQYF; cdr3_nt: TGCAGTGCTAGGGACGGTACCTACGAGCAGTACTTC; d_call: -; v_call: TRBV20-1; clone_size: many; cdr3_length: 12; j_call: TRBJ2-7
cdr3_aa: CACSFYPGAYEQYF; cdr3_nt: TGTGCCTGCAGTTTCTATCCTGGGGCCTACGAGCAGTACTTC; d_call: -; v_call: TRBV27; clone_size: -; cdr3_length: 14; j_call: TRBJ2-7
cdr3_aa: CASSLFGAYEQYF; cdr3_nt: TGTGCCAGCAGCTTATTCGGGGCCTACGAGCAGTACTTC; d_call: -; v_call: TRBV7-9; clone_size: few; cdr3_length: 13; j_call: TRBJ2-7
cdr3_aa: CASSLARDRVYEQYF; cdr3_nt: TGTGCCAGCAGCTTAGCCCGGGACAGGGTCTACGAGCAGTACTTC; d_call: TRBD1; v_call: TRBV11-1; clone_size: few; cdr3_length: 15; j_call: TRBJ2-7
cdr3_aa: CASSLGLAGGVTNKQFF; cdr3_nt: TGCGCCAGCAGCTTGGGGTTAGCGGGGGGCGTTACCAATAAGCAGTTCTTC; d_call: TRBD2; v_call: TRBV5-1; clone_size: -; cdr3_length: 17; j_call: TRBJ2-1
cdr3_aa: CASSLSAESSYNEQFF; cdr3_nt: TGCGCCAGCAGCCTGTCGGCAGAGAGCTCCTACAATGAGCAGTTCTTC; d_call: -; v_call: TRBV5-1; clone_size: -; cdr3_length: 16; j_call: TRBJ2-1
cdr3_aa: CSASHYSGANVLTF; cdr3_nt: TGCAGTGCTAGTCATTACTCTGGGGCCAACGTCCTGACTTTC; d_call: -; v_call: TRBV20-1; clone_size: -; cdr3_length: 14; j_call: TRBJ2-6
cdr3_aa: CSASGSDIGSTDTQYF; cdr3_nt: TGCAGTGCTAGTGGGTCCGACATCGGATCCACAGATACGCAGTATTTT; d_call: -; v_call: TRBV20-1; clone_size: -; cdr3_length: 16; j_call: TRBJ2-3
cdr3_aa: CASSSIQGSNYGYTF; cdr3_nt: TGTGCCAGCAGCTCAATTCAGGGATCTAACTATGGCTACACCTTC; d_call: -; v_call: TRBV6-5; clone_size: -; cdr3_length: 15; j_call: TRBJ1-2
cdr3_aa: CSARATGGTQEAFF; cdr3_nt: TGCAGTGCTAGAGCGACAGGGGGCACACAAGAAGCTTTCTTT; d_call: TRBD1; v_call: TRBV20-1; clone_size: -; cdr3_length: 14; j_call: TRBJ1-1
cdr3_aa: CASSLESGSSYEQYF; cdr3_nt: TGTGCCAGCAGCTTAGAGTCGGGGAGCTCCTACGAGCAGTACTTC; d_call: -; v_call: TRBV7-6; clone_size: -; cdr3_length: 15; j_call: TRBJ2-7
cdr3_aa: CASSRDRGGLAVYGYTF; cdr3_nt: TGTGCCAGCAGTAGAGACAGGGGGGGCTTAGCAGTCTATGGCTACACCTTC; d_call: TRBD1; v_call: TRBV27; clone_size: -; cdr3_length: 17; j_call: TRBJ1-2
cdr3_aa: CAISESPAGNYGYTF; cdr3_nt: TGTGCCATCAGTGAGTCGCCGGCAGGAAACTATGGCTACACCTTC; d_call: -; v_call: TRBV10-3; clone_size: few; cdr3_length: 15; j_call: TRBJ1-2
cdr3_aa: CASSEAGGRVTQYF; cdr3_nt: TGTGCCAGCAGTGAAGCGGGGGGACGGGTGACCCAGTACTTC; d_call: -; v_call: TRBV6-1; clone_size: few; cdr3_length: 14; j_call: TRBJ2-5
cdr3_aa: CASSQASSGTEAFF; cdr3_nt: TGTGCCAGCAGCCAAGCATCGTCGGGAACTGAAGCTTTCTTT; d_call: -; v_call: TRBV7-9; clone_size: once; cdr3_length: 14; j_call: TRBJ1-1
cdr3_aa: CASSFWSLHTRDRWNTEAFF; cdr3_nt: TGCGCCAGCAGTTTTTGGAGCCTTCATACCCGTGACAGGTGGAACACTGAAGCTTTCTTT; d_call: -; v_call: TRBV10-1; clone_size: many; cdr3_length: 20; j_call: TRBJ1-1
cdr3_aa: CSAIRGLGEKLFF; cdr3_nt: TGCAGTGCTATTAGGGGACTTGGTGAAAAACTGTTTTTT; d_call: -; v_call: TRBV20-1; clone_size: -; cdr3_length: 13; j_call: TRBJ1-4